Sequencing of this T cell receptor (beta chain) was carried out in a study of ipilimumab plus nivolumab after autologous stem cell transplantation. Through week 26, nivolumab 3 mg/kg IV was given weeks 1, 4, 7, 10, then biweekly. The table came from immunoSEQ multiplex PCR; TCRdb's copy has only in-frame clones and leaves some out. This sample has about 3,100 clones; around four fifths occur once, and the top ten carry over 9.5%. The clonotype originates from a male donor with primary mediastinal lymphoma. The material sequenced was PBMCs, taken in a trial of ipilimumab plus nivolumab as post-transplant consolidation.

CDR3 amino acids: CASSPRLQPPYEQYF. CDR3 DNA sequence: TGTGCCAGCTCACCACGACTCCAACCTCCCTACGAGCAGTACTTC. V and J are TRBV18 and TRBJ2-7, with D hard to call. The CDR3 length is 15 residues. Germline CDR1 and CDR2: KGHSH and LQKENI. V dropped 1 base and J dropped 2 bases, with 12 bases sitting between them.